This T cell receptor beta chain was recorded in a study of blood T cell repertoires in COVID-19. Germline CDR1 LNHDA, CDR2 SQIVND (reference sequence). Trimming took 5 bases from V and 5 from J, leaving 24 bases between them. The CDR3 length is 17 residues. Assay: immunoSEQ multiplex PCR; the TCRdb copy retains only in-frame clones and omits some. The repertoire has roughly 240,000 clones, approximately 80% of them found once; the top ten carry 4.7%. This chain uses TRBV19 with TRBJ1-1, with a weak D call TRBD1 (6 bases). The sample consisted of peripheral blood. The source is a woman between 65 and 79 years old with acute or convalescent COVID-19. For the CDR3, the DNA is TGTGCCAGTAGTTCCGATGGACAGCTTACACTGGGGACTGAAGCTTTCTTT. Translation gives CASSSDGQLTLGTEAFF. The complete variable domain, with remaining parts taken from reference TRBV19 and TRBJ1-1, reads DGGITQSPKYLFRKEGQNVTLSCEQNLNHDAMYWYRQDPGQGLRLIYYSQIVNDFQKGDIAEGYSVSREKKESFPLTVTSAQKNPTAFYLCASSSDGQLTLGTEAFFGQGTRLTVV.